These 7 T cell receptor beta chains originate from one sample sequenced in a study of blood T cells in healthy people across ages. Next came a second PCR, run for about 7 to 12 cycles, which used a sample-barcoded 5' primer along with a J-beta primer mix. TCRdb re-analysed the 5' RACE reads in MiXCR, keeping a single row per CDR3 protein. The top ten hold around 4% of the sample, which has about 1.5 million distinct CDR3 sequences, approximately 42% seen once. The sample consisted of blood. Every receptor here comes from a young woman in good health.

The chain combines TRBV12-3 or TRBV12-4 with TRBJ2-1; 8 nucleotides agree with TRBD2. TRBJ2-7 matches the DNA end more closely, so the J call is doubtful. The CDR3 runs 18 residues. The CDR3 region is CASSLRRGGRSSYNEQYF. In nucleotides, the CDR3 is TGTGCCAGCAGTTTACGTCGGGGGGGCCGGAGCTCCTACAATGAGCAGTACTTC.

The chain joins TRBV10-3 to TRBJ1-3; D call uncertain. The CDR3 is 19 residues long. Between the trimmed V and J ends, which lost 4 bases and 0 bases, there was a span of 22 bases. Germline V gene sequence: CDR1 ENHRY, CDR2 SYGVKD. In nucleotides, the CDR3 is TGTGCCATCAGTGGTGACGGCAGAGGACTATTCTCCTCTGGAAACACCATATATTTT. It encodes CAISGDGRGLFSSGNTIYF.

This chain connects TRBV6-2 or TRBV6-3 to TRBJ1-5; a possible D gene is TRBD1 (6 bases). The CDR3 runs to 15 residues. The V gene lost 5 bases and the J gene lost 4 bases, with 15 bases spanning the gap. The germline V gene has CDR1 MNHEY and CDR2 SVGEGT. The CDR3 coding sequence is TGTGCCAGCAGTAAACTGAAGGGGGGGAATCAGCCCCAGCATTTT. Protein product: CASSKLKGGNQPQHF.

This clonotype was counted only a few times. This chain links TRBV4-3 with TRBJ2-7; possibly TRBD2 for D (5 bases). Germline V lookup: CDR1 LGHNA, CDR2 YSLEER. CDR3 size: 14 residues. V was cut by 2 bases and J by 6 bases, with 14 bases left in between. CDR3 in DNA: TGCGCCAGCAGCCAATCTCTAGCAGATCTCGAGCAGTACTTC. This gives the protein CASSQSLADLEQYF.

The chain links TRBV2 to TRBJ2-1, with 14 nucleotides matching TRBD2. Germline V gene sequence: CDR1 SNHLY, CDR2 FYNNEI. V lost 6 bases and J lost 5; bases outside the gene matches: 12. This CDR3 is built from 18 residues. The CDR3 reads CASSWTSGGRNKDNEQFF. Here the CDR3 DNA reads TGTGCCAGCAGCTGGACTAGCGGGGGGCGGAATAAAGACAATGAGCAGTTCTTC.

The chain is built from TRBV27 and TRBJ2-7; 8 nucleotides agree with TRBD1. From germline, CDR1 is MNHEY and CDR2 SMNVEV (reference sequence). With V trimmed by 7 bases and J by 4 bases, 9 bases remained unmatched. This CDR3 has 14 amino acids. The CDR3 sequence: CASNFLDRVYEQYF. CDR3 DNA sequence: TGTGCCAGCAATTTTCTGGACAGGGTGTACGAGCAGTACTTC.

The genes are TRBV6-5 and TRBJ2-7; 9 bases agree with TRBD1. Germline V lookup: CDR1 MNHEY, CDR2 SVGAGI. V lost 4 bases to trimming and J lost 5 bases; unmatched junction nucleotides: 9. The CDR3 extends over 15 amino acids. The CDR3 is CASSSVGQGGNEQYF. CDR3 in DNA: TGTGCCAGCAGTTCTGTGGGACAGGGAGGAAACGAGCAGTACTTC.